The 25 T cell receptor beta chains in this list originate from one sample, sequenced in a study of control samples from healthy donors and cancer patients. Measured with immunoSEQ multiplex PCR; TCRdb has only the in-frame clones, and not every one. The sample consists of around 130,000 clones, more than 70% of them appearing once. Sequenced sample: blood. Source of these receptors: a man aged 45-60 years in good health.

The chain combines TRBV2 with TRBJ2-2; D remains ambiguous. This CDR3 comprises 13 residues. Germline CDR1 is SNHLY and CDR2 is FYNNEI. V was pared by 9 bases and J by 0 bases, with 8 bases between. CDR3 region: CARQASNTGELFF. CDR3 DNA: TGTGCCAGGCAAGCGTCGAACACCGGGGAGCTGTTTTTT.

This chain joins TRBV9 and TRBJ2-1, with D perhaps TRBD2 (6 bases). This CDR3 has 17 amino acids. Germline V gives CDR1 SGDLS, CDR2 YYNGEE. V was pared by 0 bases and J by 5 bases, with 18 bases between. This chain's CDR3 is CASSVATQGRGNNEQFF. CDR3 bases: TGTGCCAGCAGCGTAGCCACACAAGGGCGGGGAAACAATGAGCAGTTCTTC.

The chain combines TRBV5-1 with TRBJ1-3, with D unresolved. This CDR3 is built from 16 residues. The V end lost 3 bases, the J end lost 0 bases, and 13 bases lay between the germline ends. Per germline, CDR1 SGHRS and CDR2 YFSETQ. CDR3 nucleotides: TGCGCCAGCAGCTCCGGAGGGCTAAGCTCTGGAAACACCATATATTTT. It encodes CASSSGGLSSGNTIYF.

The V and J genes are TRBV18 and TRBJ1-5, with D unresolved. V lost 2 bases to trimming and J lost 3 bases, with 8 bases between them. Germline lookup yields CDR1 KGHSH and CDR2 LQKENI. The CDR3 loop spans 14 amino acids. The CDR3 nucleotides read TGTGCCAGCTCACCAGGCATGACCAATCAGCCCCAGCATTTT. It yields the protein CASSPGMTNQPQHF. The complete variable domain, with remaining parts taken from reference TRBV18 and TRBJ1-5, reads NAGVMQNPRHLVRRRGQEARLRCSPMKGHSHVYWYRQLPEEGLKFMVYLQKENIIDESGMPKERFSAEFPKEGPSILRIQQVVRGDSAAYFCASSPGMTNQPQHFGDGTRLSIL.

The rearrangement links TRBV7-9 to TRBJ2-2, with D possibly being TRBD1 (6 bases). The CDR3 runs to 14 residues. Trimming shortened V by 5 bases and J by 0 bases, and 7 bases separated the two germline ends. Germline V gene data show CDR1 as SEHNR and CDR2 as FQNEAQ (reference sequence). The CDR3 loop is CASSRQANTGELFF. CDR3 nucleotides: TGTGCCAGCAGCCGACAGGCGAACACCGGGGAGCTGTTTTTT.

The J gene is TRBJ2-3, the V gene TRBV5-1, with TRBD2 as a possible D gene (6 bases). The ends were cut back, 3 bases at V and 1 base at J, with 9 bases in the middle. The CDR3 runs 14 residues. CDR1 and CDR2 from the germline V gene are SGHRS and YFSETQ. CDR3 coding DNA: TGCGCCAGCAGCTCAGGGACTCGCACAGATACGCAGTATTTT. As protein: CASSSGTRTDTQYF.

This rearrangement joins TRBV5-1 to TRBJ1-6; unclear D gene. Germline V gene sequence: CDR1 SGHRS, CDR2 YFSETQ. This CDR3 region has 14 residues. Trimming took 7 bases from V and 0 from J, leaving 8 bases between them. CDR3 region: CASAISSYNSPLHF. DNA for the CDR3: TGCGCCAGCGCCATATCCTCCTATAATTCACCCCTCCACTTT.

The rearrangement links TRBV3-1 (or the pseudogene TRBV3-2) to TRBJ2-7; 8 bases fit TRBD2. CDR1 and CDR2 (germline): LGHDT, YNNKEL (reference sequence). This CDR3 spans 14 amino acids. J was trimmed by 3 bases and V by 3 bases; bases with no gene match: 4. The CDR3 coding sequence is TGTGCCAGCAGCCAGCGGGGGGCCCACTACGAGCAGTACTTC. Its translation is CASSQRGAHYEQYF.

This clone was found once. The chain joins TRBV4-1 to TRBJ1-6; D gene unclear. The germline V and J ends were trimmed by 1 base and 0 bases, with 7 bases remaining between them. The CDR3 totals 16 residues. The germline CDR1 and CDR2 sequences are MGHRA and YSYEKL. CDR3: CASSQGSFSYNSPLHF. As DNA, the CDR3 is TGCGCCAGCAGCCAAGGTAGTTTCTCCTATAATTCACCCCTCCACTTT.

The V gene is TRBV19, the J gene TRBJ2-3; D possibly corresponds to TRBD1 (5 bases). V was pared by 3 bases and J by 1 base, with 8 bases between. The CDR3 totals 14 residues. Per germline, CDR1 LNHDA and CDR2 SQIVND (reference sequence). The CDR3 DNA is TGTGCCAGTAGTATCGTACAGGGCACAGATACGCAGTATTTT. Encoded protein: CASSIVQGTDTQYF. Variable domain in full (rest from reference TRBV19 and TRBJ2-3): DGGITQSPKYLFRKEGQNVTLSCEQNLNHDAMYWYRQDPGQGLRLIYYSQIVNDFQKGDIAEGYSVSREKKESFPLTVTSAQKNPTAFYLCASSIVQGTDTQYFGPGTRLTVL.

The V and J genes are TRBV15 and TRBJ2-5; 8 nucleotides agree with TRBD2. The ends lost 0 bases at V and 5 bases at J; junction bases unmatched: 5. This CDR3 spans 15 amino acids. Germline V lookup: CDR1 LNHNV, CDR2 YYDKDF (reference sequence). The CDR3 DNA reads as TGTGCCACCAGCAGAGAAGCCGGGGGGGCGGAGACCCAGTACTTC. Translation: CATSREAGGAETQYF.

This rearrangement joins TRBV11-2 to TRBJ2-3; perhaps TRBD2 as D (6 bases). The V and J ends lost 5 bases and 0 bases respectively, with 21 bases between them. This CDR3 has 18 residues. CDR1 and CDR2 (germline): SGHAT, FQNNGV. Here the CDR3 reads CASSPKPVAGPSTDTQYF. The DNA of the CDR3 is TGTGCCAGCAGCCCAAAGCCCGTTGCGGGACCGAGCACAGATACGCAGTATTTT.

The rearrangement uses TRBV24-1 and TRBJ1-2, with D possibly being TRBD1 (6 bases). Germline V gene sequence: CDR1 KGHDR, CDR2 SFDVKD. CDR3 size: 19 residues. Deletions cut 3 bases from V and 3 bases from J, with 25 bases between. The CDR3 DNA reads TGTGCCACCAGTGATGCTAGTAGGGAAGGGCAGGGGCAAGACTATGGCTACACCTTC. Protein product: CATSDASREGQGQDYGYTF.

J is TRBJ1-4 and V is TRBV7-9, with a possible D match to TRBD1 (6 bases). V was shortened by 1 base and J by 5 bases, with 11 bases between the two germline ends. The germline V gene has CDR1 SEHNR and CDR2 FQNEAQ (reference sequence). This CDR3 has 15 amino acids. CDR3 DNA sequence: TGTGCCAGCAGCTTAGGTCCAGGGGAAAATGAAAAACTGTTTTTT. Encoded protein: CASSLGPGENEKLFF.

The CDR3 reads CASSFGQVFKGTEAFF. DNA for the CDR3: TGTGCCAGCAGTTTCGGACAGGTTTTTAAGGGGACTGAAGCTTTCTTT. The chain uses TRBV27 and TRBJ1-1, with TRBD1 matching 7 bases. The V segment lost 3 bases and the J segment 5 bases; nucleotides outside the gene matches: 12. This CDR3 is 16 amino acids long. CDR1 is MNHEY and CDR2 is SMNVEV in the germline V gene (reference sequence).

CDR3 sequence: CAWSTLNTGELFF. The CDR3, as DNA: TGTGCCTGGAGTACCCTAAACACCGGGGAGCTGTTTTTT. The genes are TRBV30 and TRBJ2-2; D remains ambiguous. V was clipped by 2 bases and J by 2 bases, with 6 bases between them. There are 13 residues in the CDR3. CDR1 is GTSNPN, CDR2 SVGIG, per germline (reference sequence).

V is TRBV19 and J is TRBJ1-2; D is unclear. Trimming shortened V by 6 bases and J by 2 bases, and 10 bases separated the two germline ends. The CDR3 consists of 13 residues. Germline CDR1 and CDR2: LNHDA and SQIVND (reference sequence). The DNA for the CDR3 is TGTGCCAGTAGGGCCTCGGGGAACTATGGCTACACCTTC. This gives the protein CASRASGNYGYTF.

This clone was counted a few times. This chain joins TRBV5-6 and TRBJ2-7, with a possible D match to TRBD1 (5 bases). The CDR3 runs 13 residues. The V gene's germline CDR1 is SGHDT and CDR2 YYEEEE. Between the trimmed V and J ends, which lost 7 bases and 0 bases, there was a span of 11 bases. CDR3 loop: CASGAGSSYEQYF. The DNA for the CDR3 is TGTGCCAGCGGGGCAGGGTCCTCCTACGAGCAGTACTTC. The full variable domain, with the rest looked up from reference TRBV5-6 and TRBJ2-7, is DAGVTQSPTHLIKTRGQQVTLRCSPKSGHDTVSWYQQALGQGPQFIFQYYEEEERQRGNFPDRFSGHQFPNYSSELNVNALLLGDSALYLCASGAGSSYEQYFGPGTRLTVT.

A remark on this clone: This same CDR3 is encoded by further DNA sequences in the sample. The gene calls are TRBV3-1 (or the pseudogene TRBV3-2) and TRBJ2-7; the D is unclear. With 5 bases removed from V and 3 bases from J, the gap between germline ends came to 5 bases. Germline CDR1 LGHDT, CDR2 YNNKEL (reference sequence). This CDR3 has 11 residues. The CDR3 coding sequence is TGTGCCAGCAGCTTGAGCTACGAGCAGTACTTC. Protein: CASSLSYEQYF.

This chain uses TRBV7-9 with TRBJ2-2; D is possibly TRBD2 (6 bases). With 7 bases removed from V and 0 bases from J, the gap between germline ends came to 15 bases. The CDR3 spans 16 residues. CDR1 is SEHNR and CDR2 is FQNEAQ in the germline V gene (reference sequence). CDR3 sequence reads: CASIQGTASNTGELFF. In DNA form, the CDR3 reads TGTGCCAGCATCCAAGGGACTGCCTCGAACACCGGGGAGCTGTTTTTT.

The chain joins TRBV29-1 to TRBJ1-1; the D gene is possibly TRBD1 (5 bases). In germline, CDR1 is SQVTM, CDR2 ANQGSEA. Trimming removed 5 bases at V and 1 base at J, with 14 bases between. CDR3 length: 14 residues. The CDR3 DNA reads TGCAGCGTTAGGGAGGGGACCGGGAACACTGAAGCTTTCTTT. The encoded protein is CSVREGTGNTEAFF. Together with reference TRBV29-1 and TRBJ1-1, the CDR3 gives the full variable domain: SAVISQKPSRDICQRGTSLTIQCQVDSQVTMMFWYRQQPGQSLTLIATANQGSEATYESGFVIDKFPISRPNLTFSTLTVSNMSPEDSSIYLCSVREGTGNTEAFFGQGTRLTVV.

The V call is TRBV9, the J call TRBJ2-3; TRBD1 matches at 7 bases. The CDR3 runs to 15 residues. J gave up 2 bases and V 4 bases, and 7 bases lay outside the gene matches. CDR1 and CDR2 from the germline V gene are SGDLS and YYNGEE. The CDR3: CASSPRQGPTDTQYF. CDR3 nucleotides: TGTGCCAGCAGCCCACGACAGGGACCCACAGATACGCAGTATTTT. Using reference TRBV9 and TRBJ2-3 for the parts outside the CDR3, the full variable domain is DSGVTQTPKHLITATGQRVTLRCSPRSGDLSVYWYQQSLDQGLQFLIQYYNGEERAKGNILERFSAQQFPDLHSELNLSSLELGDSALYFCASSPRQGPTDTQYFGPGTRLTVL.

V is TRBV5-1 and J is TRBJ2-6; D is possibly TRBD1 or TRBD2 (5 bases each). The CDR3 has 19 residues. Germline V gene sequence: CDR1 SGHRS, CDR2 YFSETQ. With 0 bases removed from V and 0 bases from J, the gap between germline ends came to 16 bases. CDR3 sequence (DNA): TGCGCCAGCAGCTTGGTCGGGGCAGATCAGAGCTCTGGGGCCAACGTCCTGACTTTC. This encodes CASSLVGADQSSGANVLTF. The full variable domain, in which reference TRBV5-1 and TRBJ2-6 provide the parts outside the CDR3, is KAGVTQTPRYLIKTRGQQVTLSCSPISGHRSVSWYQQTPGQGLQFLFEYFSETQRNKGNFPGRFSGRQFSNSRSEMNVSTLELGDSALYLCASSLVGADQSSGANVLTFGAGSRLTVL.

This sequence joins TRBV30 and TRBJ1-4; D may be TRBD1 (5 bases). V shed 0 bases and J shed 8 bases, with 19 bases lying between them. The V gene's germline CDR1 is GTSNPN and CDR2 SVGIG (reference sequence). The CDR3 contains 16 residues. This chain's CDR3 is CAWSVDSVRAVEKLFF. CDR3 DNA sequence: TGTGCCTGGAGTGTAGATAGTGTCAGGGCAGTCGAAAAACTGTTTTTT.

The chain joins TRBV6-5 to TRBJ1-2; tentative D call: TRBD1 (6 bases). The CDR3 length is 14 residues. V was clipped by 2 bases and J by 7 bases, with 14 bases between them. Germline V lookup: CDR1 MNHEY, CDR2 SVGAGI. The CDR3 sequence is CASSYNREEGGYTF. The DNA of the CDR3 is TGTGCCAGCAGTTACAACAGGGAGGAGGGTGGCTACACCTTC.